This T cell receptor beta chain was obtained from a study of regulatory T cells in long-lasting Graves disease. The wider study: The study enrolled newly diagnosed Graves' patients on antithyroid drugs under 3 months.

CDR1 is DFQATT, CDR2 SNEGSKA, per germline (reference sequence). V was trimmed by 4 bases and J by 3 bases, leaving 13 bases between them. The CDR3 length is 13 residues. The sample holds many counts of this clonotype. Its antigen is not identified. The sample's time point: newly diagnosed GD, antithyroid drugs for less than 3 months. Generation of the TCR library employed RNA extracted from PBMCs. Through Arm-PCR of CDR3 regions and iRepertoire HTBI primers, TCR beta libraries were built. Per the study methods: Across all samples, about 59 TRBV segments and roughly 14 TRBJ segments were identified. Each CDR3 protein gets one entry after TCRdb re-called the multiplex PCR reads with MiXCR. TCRdb, not the original authors, processed these V and J calls. In the table there are some 220,000 distinct CDR3 sequences, approximately 18% of which are singletons. Broader study findings: Segments TRBV28, TRBJ1-2 and TRBJ2-5 showed preferential usage in persistent disease.

These same data were also listed under a study on T cells in Graves' hyperthyroidism and ophthalmopathy.

This specimen was peripheral blood mononuclear cells (PBMCs), taken at new diagnosis, from a patient treated with antithyroid drugs. This chain uses TRBV20-1 with TRBJ2-7; possible D gene TRBD2, 7 bases. The TCR comes from a woman between 25 and 40 years old with Graves disease. CDR3 nucleotide sequence: TGCAGTGCTAAGGGAGGGGGTATCTACGAGCAGTACTTC. It yields the protein CSAKGGGIYEQYF.